This is a list of T cell receptor beta chains from one sample in a study of CD8 T cells in ankylosing spondylitis. TCRdb ran MiXCR on the 5' RACE reads and lists one entry per CDR3 protein. The repertoire holds fewer than 550,000 distinct CDR3 sequences, roughly 5.2% seen once, with around 3.5% in the top ten. Material for sequencing was blood, either unsorted or a sorted T cell fraction (not recorded which). These receptors were taken from a male donor with ankylosing spondylitis. CDR3s include the opening cysteine and the closing phenylalanine or tryptophan. D genes are given only for firm matches. Clone size appears in some rows only: once, few, many, or a class for an expanded clone.

V: TRBV7-2; J: TRBJ1-4; D: .; size: many; CDR3: CASSLSRLEKLFF; DNA: TGTGCCAGCAGCCTAAGCAGGCTTGAAAAACTGTTTTTT
V: TRBV30; J: TRBJ1-1; D: .; size: .; CDR3: CAWSSVGGLTEAFF; DNA: TGTGCCTGGAGTTCTGTTGGGGGGCTCACTGAAGCTTTCTTT
V: TRBV11-3; J: TRBJ2-7; D: TRBD2; size: .; CDR3: CASSTSGSSREQYF; DNA: TGTGCCAGCAGCACGAGCGGGAGTTCCCGCGAGCAGTACTTC
V: TRBV7-9; J: TRBJ2-1; D: .; size: many; CDR3: CASTPVRGEQFF; DNA: TGTGCCAGCACCCCTGTAAGAGGAGAGCAGTTCTTC
V: TRBV6-2/TRBV6-3; J: TRBJ1-1; D: .; size: many; CDR3: CASSYQGLNTEAFF; DNA: TGTGCCAGCAGTTACCAAGGATTGAACACTGAAGCTTTCTTT
V: TRBV27; J: TRBJ2-4; D: .; size: few; CDR3: CASSLRGAIVGGDKNIQYF; DNA: TGTGCCAGCAGTTTGCGGGGTGCGATCGTCGGTGGAGACAAAAACATTCAGTACTTC
V: TRBV7-9; J: TRBJ2-7; D: TRBD1; size: many; CDR3: CASSSWGDRGYEQYF; DNA: TGTGCCAGCAGCTCATGGGGGGACAGGGGCTACGAGCAGTACTTC
V: TRBV3-1; J: TRBJ1-1; D: .; size: .; CDR3: CASSQQGSVTEAFF; DNA: TGTGCCAGCAGCCAACAGGGAAGTGTTACTGAAGCTTTCTTT
V: TRBV10-3; J: TRBJ2-7; D: .; size: many; CDR3: CAIAAVSYEQYF; DNA: TGTGCCATCGCTGCAGTCTCCTACGAGCAGTACTTC
V: TRBV28; J: TRBJ2-7; D: .; size: .; CDR3: CASSFKWQGLSYEQYF; DNA: TGTGCCAGCAGTTTTAAATGGCAGGGTCTCTCCTACGAGCAGTACTTC
V: TRBV7-6; J: TRBJ1-3; D: .; size: many; CDR3: CASSLAFGPGGNTIYF; DNA: TGTGCCAGCAGCTTAGCGTTTGGGCCAGGTGGAAACACCATATATTTT
V: TRBV7-2; J: TRBJ2-3; D: TRBD2; size: few; CDR3: CASSPLGLAFFTDTQYF; DNA: TGTGCCAGCAGCCCCTTAGGACTAGCGTTTTTCACAGATACGCAGTATTTT